The 23 T cell receptor beta chains below were found in one sample sequenced in a study of T cells in Graves' hyperthyroidism and ophthalmopathy. RNA transcripts provided the source from which TCR beta CDR3 regions were amplified. First-round RT-PCR of the TCR CDR3 relied on the HTBI primer set. TCRdb processed the multiplex PCR reads anew with MiXCR; each CDR3 protein has one entry. The sample yields about 400,000 distinct CDR3 sequences, more than 13% seen once. Sequencing used blood. All receptors come from a woman aged 25-40 years with Graves' hyperthyroidism.

This clonotype has a handful of counts. V gene TRBV24-1 combines with J gene TRBJ2-2; D unclear. Germline CDR1 is KGHDR and CDR2 is SFDVKD. The CDR3 loop spans 16 amino acids. Trimming took off 4 bases at V and 3 bases at J, with 14 bases between the two ends. The CDR3 coding sequence is TGTGCCACCAGTGACGCCCGACGGGCTGACACCGGGGAGCTGTTTTTT. This encodes CATSDARRADTGELFF.

The chain has TRBV5-1 and TRBJ2-4; tentative D call: TRBD2 (7 bases). Germline-derived CDR1 and CDR2 are SGHRS and YFSETQ. CDR3 length: 15 residues. Trimming stripped 7 bases from V and 6 bases from J, with 20 bases between. CDR3 nucleotides: TGCGCCAGCTGGGAGGGGGAAACGCGGGGAAACATTCAGTACTTC. Its protein is CASWEGETRGNIQYF.

The V gene is TRBV20-1, the J gene TRBJ2-1; possible D gene TRBD2, 6 bases. CDR1 and CDR2 (germline): DFQATT, SNEGSKA (reference sequence). CDR3 length equals 15 residues. With 5 bases removed from V and 4 bases from J, the gap between germline ends came to 18 bases. CDR3 amino acids: CSAGGGGFSYNEQFF. The CDR3 region has the DNA TGCAGTGCTGGGGGAGGCGGGTTTTCTTACAATGAGCAGTTCTTC.

In this sample, this clonotype turned up many times. The V and J genes are TRBV2 and TRBJ1-6, with D maybe TRBD1 (5 bases). The germline V and J ends were trimmed by 9 bases and 14 bases, with 20 bases remaining between them. The CDR3 covers 13 residues. Germline V gene sequence: CDR1 SNHLY, CDR2 FYNNEI. The CDR3 region is CASEGDGTFTLHF. The CDR3 DNA sequence: TGTGCCAGTGAAGGGGACGGCACCTTCACCCTCCACTTT.

The rearrangement links TRBV20-1 to TRBJ2-7; 13 nucleotides agree with TRBD2. The CDR3 consists of 18 residues. Germline V gene sequence: CDR1 DFQATT, CDR2 SNEGSKA (reference sequence). The V gene end was trimmed by 0 bases and the J gene end by 2 bases; junction bases not matched to a gene: 10. The CDR3 here is CSARDLWTSGRKAYEQYF. Written as DNA, the CDR3 is TGCAGTGCTAGAGATCTCTGGACTAGCGGGAGAAAGGCCTACGAGCAGTACTTC.

The chain uses TRBV5-6 and TRBJ2-7; D is ambiguous. CDR1 is SGHDT and CDR2 is YYEEEE in the germline V gene. Deletions cut 1 base from V and 1 base from J, with 12 bases between. The CDR3 spans 15 residues. The DNA for the CDR3 is TGTGCCAGCAGCTTGAGTCTGGGGTTATCCTACGAGCAGTACTTC. Residues: CASSLSLGLSYEQYF.

Comments on this clonotype: A read error is possible here, since a much larger clone lies one base away. V gene TRBV3-1 combines with J gene TRBJ1-1; weak D call: TRBD1 (5 bases). The CDR3 is 15 amino acids. CDR1 and CDR2 (germline): LGHDT, YNNKEL (reference sequence). Trimming cost V 10 bases and J 1 base, with 19 bases left between them. The CDR3 DNA reads TGTGCCAACAGTAGGACACCTCTTCAGAACACTGAAGCTTTCTTT. It specifies CANSRTPLQNTEAFF.

This clonotype was found many times. This sequence joins TRBV20-1 and TRBJ2-3; 8 bases are a match to TRBD2. Germline loops: CDR1 DFQATT, CDR2 SNEGSKA (reference sequence). CDR3 length: 15 residues. The trim removed 8 bases at V and 3 bases at J, leaving 13 bases unmatched. The CDR3 region is CSPDLGLGKTDTQYF. Here the CDR3 DNA reads TGCAGTCCTGACTTGGGACTAGGGAAAACAGATACGCAGTATTTT.

The rearrangement uses TRBV20-1 and TRBJ2-3; 8 bases line up with TRBD2. J lost 5 bases, V lost 4 bases, and 5 bases had no gene match. CDR1 and CDR2 from the germline V gene are DFQATT and SNEGSKA (reference sequence). The CDR3 is 13 amino acids. DNA for the CDR3: TGCAGTGCTATTAATAGCGGGAAAGATACGCAGTATTTT. This encodes CSAINSGKDTQYF.

V usage is TRBV4-1 and J usage is TRBJ2-6; D possibly corresponds to TRBD1 (5 bases). CDR1 and CDR2 (germline): MGHRA, YSYEKL. The CDR3 loop spans 17 amino acids. Trimming stripped 6 bases from V and 0 bases from J, with 15 bases between. Here the CDR3 reads CASSLGVSSSGANVLTF. In DNA form, the CDR3 reads TGCGCCAGCAGTCTAGGGGTTTCAAGCTCTGGGGCCAACGTCCTGACTTTC.

This clonotype occurred many times. The rearrangement links TRBV27 to TRBJ2-5; D is possibly TRBD2 (6 bases). The CDR3 consists of 14 residues. Per germline, CDR1 MNHEY and CDR2 SMNVEV (reference sequence). With 7 bases removed from V and 2 bases from J, the gap between germline ends came to 14 bases. The CDR3 sequence: CASTPLGGQETQYF. CDR3 nucleotides: TGTGCCAGCACCCCCTTGGGGGGTCAAGAGACCCAGTACTTC.

This clonotype showed up just a few times. This chain connects TRBV7-9 to TRBJ2-3; D remains ambiguous. This CDR3 is 16 amino acids long. Trimming removed 5 bases from V and 1 base from J, with 16 bases in between. Germline V CDR1 and CDR2: SEHNR, FQNEAQ (reference sequence). DNA for the CDR3: TGTGCCAGCAGCCGTTGGGCGGCTATACGCACAGATACGCAGTATTTT. Translation gives CASSRWAAIRTDTQYF.

This clonotype was recorded a few times. J is TRBJ2-3 and V is TRBV6-1, with a tentative D call TRBD1 (6 bases). This CDR3 has 12 residues. Per germline, CDR1 MNHNS and CDR2 SASEGT. Trimming stripped 6 bases from V and 6 bases from J, with 10 bases between. CDR3 nucleotides: TGTGCCAGCAGAACAGGGTCGGATACGCAGTATTTT. Translation gives CASRTGSDTQYF.

The J gene is TRBJ2-1, the V gene TRBV29-1, with 9 bases aligning to TRBD2. Germline loops: CDR1 SQVTM, CDR2 ANQGSEA. With 7 bases clipped from V and 7 bases from J, the junction kept 14 bases outside the gene matches. CDR3 length: 15 amino acids. CDR3 residues: CSAGWREGPGNEQFF. The CDR3 bases are TGCAGCGCCGGGTGGCGGGAGGGCCCGGGTAATGAGCAGTTCTTC.

There are many counts of this clonotype. The chain joins TRBV3-1 to TRBJ2-7; 11 bases map to TRBD1. The V and J ends lost 1 base and 8 bases, in that order; junction bases with no gene match: 7. Germline loops: CDR1 LGHDT, CDR2 YNNKEL (reference sequence). This CDR3 has 15 amino acids. The CDR3 protein is CASSQVGQGASKQYF. For the CDR3, the DNA is TGTGCCAGCAGCCAAGTCGGACAGGGGGCTAGCAAGCAGTACTTC.

This clonotype was detected ten times or more. V gene TRBV4-2 combines with J gene TRBJ2-1; perhaps TRBD1 as D (5 bases). The CDR3 loop spans 14 amino acids. Trimming took 1 base from V and 5 from J, leaving 9 bases between them. The V gene's germline CDR1 is LGHNA and CDR2 YNFKEQ. The CDR3 DNA reads as TGTGCCAGCAGCCAAGGACAGTCAGACAATGAGCAGTTCTTC. This sequence encodes CASSQGQSDNEQFF.

This clonotype was found many times. The V call is TRBV7-2, the J call TRBJ1-1; D gene unclear. The CDR3 has 14 residues. Per the germline V gene, CDR1 is SGHTA and CDR2 is FQGNSA. The ends were cut back, 4 bases at V and 4 bases at J, with 13 bases in the middle. Here the CDR3 reads CASSSGFPATEAFF. The CDR3 DNA follows: TGTGCCAGCAGCTCTGGATTCCCCGCCACTGAAGCTTTCTTT.

This chain uses TRBV7-2 with TRBJ2-7; D gene unclear. The CDR3 is 12 residues long. CDR1 and CDR2 from the germline V gene are SGHTA and FQGNSA. V was shortened by 6 bases and J by 6 bases, with 12 bases between the two germline ends. The DNA of the CDR3 is TGTGCCAGCAGTCAAAGGCGTGGCGAGCAGTACTTC. It is translated as CASSQRRGEQYF.

The sample holds many counts of this clonotype. This sequence joins TRBV6-6 and TRBJ2-3; D is ambiguous. This CDR3 spans 14 amino acids. V shed 2 bases and J shed 2 bases, with 8 bases lying between them. In germline, CDR1 is MNHNY, CDR2 SVGAGI (reference sequence). In nucleotides, the CDR3 is TGTGCCAGCAGTTACCGGACCGTCACAGATACGCAGTATTTT. Translating it yields CASSYRTVTDTQYF.

The chain links TRBV29-1 to TRBJ2-5, with unresolved D. Germline values: CDR1 SQVTM, CDR2 ANQGSEA. V gave up 8 bases and J gave up 5 bases, with 21 bases separating them. There are 14 residues in the CDR3. CDR3 sequence reads: CSIVSNLLLETQYF. The DNA for the CDR3 is TGCAGCATTGTATCTAACTTGCTGCTGGAGACCCAGTACTTC.

The chain combines TRBV28 with TRBJ1-5; no clear D. The germline V gene has CDR1 MDHEN and CDR2 SYDVKM. Trimming left V 2 bases short and J 9 bases short, with 11 bases between. The CDR3 totals 13 residues. The CDR3 nucleotides read TGTGCCAGCAGTTTAGACCCGGTATCGCCCCAGCATTTT. It is translated as CASSLDPVSPQHF.

As for this clonotype: Compared with germline, one end of the junction differs, possibly owing to a read error. This chain uses TRBV27 with TRBJ2-1, with 7 nucleotides matching TRBD2. Germline V CDR1 and CDR2: MNHEY, SMNVEV (reference sequence). The CDR3 covers 15 residues. CDR3 sequence (DNA): TGTGCCAGCAGTCTGACTAGCTATCCCTACAATGGGCAGTTCTTC. Translated, it gives CASSLTSYPYNGQFF.

This clonotype was recorded at least ten times. The chain links TRBV6-1 to TRBJ1-1, with a possible D match to TRBD1 (5 bases). Germline V gene data show CDR1 as MNHNS and CDR2 as SASEGT. V lost 6 bases and J lost 0, with 23 bases in between. CDR3 length: 18 amino acids. The CDR3 here is CASRRVGRPTGMNTEAFF. CDR3 coding DNA: TGTGCCAGCAGACGTGTGGGGCGACCCACGGGGATGAACACTGAAGCTTTCTTT.